The 6 T cell receptor beta chains reported below all come from one sample, sequenced in a study of spatial heterogeneity in lung cancer. Regarding time point: sample taken at primary tumor resection. In each case, whole RNA from tumor, nontumor lung or frozen PBMC was sequenced unsorted. TCRdb analysed the 5' RACE reads with MiXCR anew, one entry per CDR3 protein. Of tens of thousands of distinct CDR3 sequences listed, 15% to 25% were seen once; the top ten hold 6.2%. Sequenced material: PBMCs, taken at surgery. The receptor set was obtained from a male donor with early-stage non-small cell lung cancer.

This clonotype showed up just a few times. The rearrangement links TRBV10-3 to TRBJ2-1; 9 bases are shared with TRBD2. There are 17 residues in the CDR3. With 0 bases clipped from V and 5 bases from J, the junction kept 8 bases outside the gene matches. Per germline, CDR1 ENHRY and CDR2 SYGVKD. The CDR3 spells CAISESGRTSANNEQFF. As DNA, the CDR3 is TGTGCCATCAGTGAGTCGGGTCGGACTAGCGCCAACAATGAGCAGTTCTTC.

The table lists this clonotype with a count of one. The DNA for the CDR3 is TGCGCCAGCAGTCAATCGATCGGGGCTGACGAGCAGTACTTC. Its translation is CASSQSIGADEQYF. This chain links TRBV23-1 with TRBJ2-7; D possibly matches TRBD1 or TRBD2 (5 bases each). TRBV23-1 is flagged as an ORF with uncertain function. The CDR3 is made up of 14 amino acids. The V and J ends lost 0 bases and 5 bases respectively, with 11 bases between them.

This clonotype occurred a few times. This sequence joins TRBV3-1 and TRBJ1-1; D unresolved. Trimming stripped 1 base from V and 7 bases from J, with 4 bases between. The CDR3 runs to 11 residues. Germline CDR1 is LGHDT and CDR2 is YNNKEL (reference sequence). CDR3 coding DNA: TGTGCCAGCAGCCAAGGGGTTGAAGCTTTCTTT. Translating gives CASSQGVEAFF.

This chain uses TRBV28 with TRBJ2-1; D is uncertain. The CDR3 has 12 amino acids. CDR1 MDHEN and CDR2 SYDVKM come from the germline V gene. The V gene lost 7 bases and the J gene lost 6 bases, with 10 bases spanning the gap. The CDR3 DNA follows: TGTGCCAGCAACAGCCCCGTCAATGAGCAGTTCTTC. This codes for CASNSPVNEQFF.

This clonotype was counted once. V is TRBV5-1 and J is TRBJ2-7; 7 nucleotides line up with TRBD1. The germline CDR1 and CDR2 sequences are SGHRS and YFSETQ. Trimming removed 5 bases from V and 0 bases from J; junction bases left unmatched: 8. The CDR3 runs to 15 residues. CDR3 nucleotides: TGCGCCAGCAGTCCCATGACAGGGAGCTCCTACGAGCAGTACTTC. Its translation: CASSPMTGSSYEQYF. Complete variable domain (other parts from reference TRBV5-1 and TRBJ2-7): KAGVTQTPRYLIKTRGQQVTLSCSPISGHRSVSWYQQTPGQGLQFLFEYFSETQRNKGNFPGRFSGRQFSNSRSEMNVSTLELGDSALYLCASSPMTGSSYEQYFGPGTRLTVT.

This clonotype is categorized as medium-sized. J is TRBJ1-1 and V is TRBV28; the D is unclear. Trimming pared 4 bases from V and 3 bases from J, leaving 15 bases between. The CDR3 consists of 15 residues. Germline values: CDR1 MDHEN, CDR2 SYDVKM. The CDR3 protein is CASSSVPGGHTEAFF. In DNA, the CDR3 is TGTGCCAGCAGTTCCGTCCCAGGCGGGCACACTGAAGCTTTCTTT.